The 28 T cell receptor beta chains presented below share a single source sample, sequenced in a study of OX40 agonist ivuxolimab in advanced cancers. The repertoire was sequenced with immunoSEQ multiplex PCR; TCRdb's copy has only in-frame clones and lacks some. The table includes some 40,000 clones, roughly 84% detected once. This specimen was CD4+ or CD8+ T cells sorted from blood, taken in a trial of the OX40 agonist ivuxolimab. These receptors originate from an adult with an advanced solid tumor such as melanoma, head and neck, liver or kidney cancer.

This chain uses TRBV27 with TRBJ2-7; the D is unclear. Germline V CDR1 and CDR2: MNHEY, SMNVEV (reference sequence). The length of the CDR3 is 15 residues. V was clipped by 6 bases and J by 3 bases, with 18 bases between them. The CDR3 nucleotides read TGTGCCAGCAGCCTTATCCCTGGACCGGACTACGAGCAGTACTTC. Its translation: CASSLIPGPDYEQYF.

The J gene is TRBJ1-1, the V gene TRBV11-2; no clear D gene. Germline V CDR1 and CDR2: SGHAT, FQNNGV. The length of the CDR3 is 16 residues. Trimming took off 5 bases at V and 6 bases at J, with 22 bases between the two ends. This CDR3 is CASSTEIRPDGPEAFF. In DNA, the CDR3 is TGTGCCAGCAGCACTGAGATCCGGCCAGACGGCCCTGAAGCTTTCTTT.

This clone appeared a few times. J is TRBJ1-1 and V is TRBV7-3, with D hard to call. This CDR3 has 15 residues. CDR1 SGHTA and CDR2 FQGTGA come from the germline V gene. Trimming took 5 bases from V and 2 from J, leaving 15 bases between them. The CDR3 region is CASSLNGMGNTEAFF. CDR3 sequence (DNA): TGTGCCAGCAGCCTCAATGGGATGGGAAACACTGAAGCTTTCTTT. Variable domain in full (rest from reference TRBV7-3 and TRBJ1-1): GAGVSQTPSNKVTEKGKYVELRCDPISGHTALYWYRQSLGQGPEFLIYFQGTGAADDSGLPNDRFFAVRPEGSVSTLKIQRTERGDSAVYLCASSLNGMGNTEAFFGQGTRLTVV.

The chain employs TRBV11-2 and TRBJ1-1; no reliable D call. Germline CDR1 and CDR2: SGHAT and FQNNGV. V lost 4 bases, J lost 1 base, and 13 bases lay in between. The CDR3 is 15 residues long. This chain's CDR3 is CASSSRTGWNTEAFF. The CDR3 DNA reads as TGTGCCAGCAGCTCGAGGACCGGATGGAACACTGAAGCTTTCTTT. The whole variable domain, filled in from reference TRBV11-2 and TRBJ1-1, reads EAGVAQSPRYKIIEKRQSVAFWCNPISGHATLYWYQQILGQGPKLLIQFQNNGVVDDSQLPKDRFSAERLKGVDSTLKIQPAKLEDSAVYLCASSSRTGWNTEAFFGQGTRLTVV.

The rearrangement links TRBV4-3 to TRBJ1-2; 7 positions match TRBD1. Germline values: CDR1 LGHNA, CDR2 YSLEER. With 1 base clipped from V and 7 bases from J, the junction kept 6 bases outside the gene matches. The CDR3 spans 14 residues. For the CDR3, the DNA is TGCGCCAGCAGCCAAGGCGCGACAGGGCTTGGCTACACCTTC. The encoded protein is CASSQGATGLGYTF.

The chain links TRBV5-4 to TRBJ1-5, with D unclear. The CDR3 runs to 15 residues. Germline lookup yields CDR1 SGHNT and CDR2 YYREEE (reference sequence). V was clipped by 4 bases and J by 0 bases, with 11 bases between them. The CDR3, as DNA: TGTGCCAGCAGCCGCGAGCCGGATAGCAATCAGCCCCAGCATTTT. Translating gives CASSREPDSNQPQHF.

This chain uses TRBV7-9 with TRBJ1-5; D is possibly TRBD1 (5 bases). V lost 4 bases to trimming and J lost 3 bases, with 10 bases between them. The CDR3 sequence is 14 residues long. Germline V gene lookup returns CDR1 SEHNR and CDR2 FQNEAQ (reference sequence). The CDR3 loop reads CASSYQGPNQPQHF. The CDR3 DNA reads TGTGCCAGCAGCTACCAGGGACCCAATCAGCCCCAGCATTTT.

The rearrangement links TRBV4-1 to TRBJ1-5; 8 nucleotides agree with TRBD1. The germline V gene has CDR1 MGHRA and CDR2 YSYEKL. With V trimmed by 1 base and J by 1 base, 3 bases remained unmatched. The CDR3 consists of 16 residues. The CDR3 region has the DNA TGCGCCAGCAGCCAAGTGGACAGGGTCAGCAATCAGCCCCAGCATTTT. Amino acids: CASSQVDRVSNQPQHF.

The CDR3 here is CSVGNQPQHF. CDR3 in DNA: TGCAGCGTTGGAAATCAGCCCCAGCATTTT. The V gene is TRBV29-1, the J gene TRBJ1-5, with D uncertain. The CDR3 is 10 amino acids. Deletions cut 4 bases from V and 4 bases from J, with 2 bases between. Germline CDR1 and CDR2: SQVTM and ANQGSEA.

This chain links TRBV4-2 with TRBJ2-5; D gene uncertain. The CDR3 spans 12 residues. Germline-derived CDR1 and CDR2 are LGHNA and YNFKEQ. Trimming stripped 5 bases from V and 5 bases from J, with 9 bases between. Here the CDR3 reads CASSYGGETQYF. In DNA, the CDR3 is TGTGCCAGCAGCTACGGTGGGGAGACCCAGTACTTC.

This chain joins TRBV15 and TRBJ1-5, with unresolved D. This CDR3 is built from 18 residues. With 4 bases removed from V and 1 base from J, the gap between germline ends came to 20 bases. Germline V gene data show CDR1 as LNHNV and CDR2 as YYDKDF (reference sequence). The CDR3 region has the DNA TGTGCCACCAGCATCCCGGAGCAGGCGGGGTGGAGCAATCAGCCCCAGCATTTT. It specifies CATSIPEQAGWSNQPQHF.

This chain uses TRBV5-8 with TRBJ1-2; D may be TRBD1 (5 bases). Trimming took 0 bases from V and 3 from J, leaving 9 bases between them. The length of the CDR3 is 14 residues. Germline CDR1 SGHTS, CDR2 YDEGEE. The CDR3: CASSLGQGHYGYTF. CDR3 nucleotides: TGTGCCAGCAGCTTGGGTCAGGGCCACTATGGCTACACCTTC. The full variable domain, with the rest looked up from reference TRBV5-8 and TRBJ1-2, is EAGVTQSPTHLIKTRGQQATLRCSPISGHTSVYWYQQALGLGLQFLLWYDEGEERNRGNFPPRFSGRQFPNYSSELNVNALELEDSALYLCASSLGQGHYGYTFGSGTRLTVV.

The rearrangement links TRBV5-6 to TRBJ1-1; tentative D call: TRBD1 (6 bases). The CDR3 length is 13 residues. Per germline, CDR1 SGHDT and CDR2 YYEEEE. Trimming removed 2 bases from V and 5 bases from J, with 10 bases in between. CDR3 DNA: TGTGCCAGCAGCTTAGGGGGGGCAACTGAAGCTTTCTTT. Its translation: CASSLGGATEAFF.

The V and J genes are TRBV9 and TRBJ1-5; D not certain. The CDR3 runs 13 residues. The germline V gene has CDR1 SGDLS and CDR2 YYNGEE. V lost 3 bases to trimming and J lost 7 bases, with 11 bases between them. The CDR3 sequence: CASSAAGGQPQHF. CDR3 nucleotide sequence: TGTGCCAGCAGCGCCGCAGGAGGCCAGCCCCAGCATTTT.

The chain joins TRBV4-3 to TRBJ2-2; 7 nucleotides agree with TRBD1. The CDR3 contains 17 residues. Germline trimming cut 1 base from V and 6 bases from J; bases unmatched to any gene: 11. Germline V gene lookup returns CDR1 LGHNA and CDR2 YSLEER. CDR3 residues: CASSQVRSGGIAGELFF. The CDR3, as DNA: TGCGCCAGCAGCCAAGTAAGGTCAGGGGGTATAGCCGGGGAGCTGTTTTTT.

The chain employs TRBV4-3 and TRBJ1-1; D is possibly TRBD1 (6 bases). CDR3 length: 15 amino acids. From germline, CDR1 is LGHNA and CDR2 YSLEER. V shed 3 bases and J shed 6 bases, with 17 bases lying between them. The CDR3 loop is CASSHAGEGDAEAFF. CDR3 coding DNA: TGCGCCAGCAGCCACGCAGGAGAGGGGGACGCTGAAGCTTTCTTT.

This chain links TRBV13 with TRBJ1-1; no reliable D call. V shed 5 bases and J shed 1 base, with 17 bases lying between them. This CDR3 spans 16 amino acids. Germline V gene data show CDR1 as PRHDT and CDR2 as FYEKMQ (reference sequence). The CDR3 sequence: CASSPRPGRRNTEAFF. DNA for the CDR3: TGTGCCAGCAGCCCGCGTCCTGGACGGCGGAACACTGAAGCTTTCTTT.

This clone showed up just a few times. The chain's CDR3 is CASSYSGGSQPQHF. The DNA of the CDR3 is TGTGCCAGCAGTTACTCTGGAGGAAGCCAGCCCCAGCATTTT. The J gene is TRBJ1-5, the V gene TRBV6-6; D uncertain. The CDR3 is 14 residues long. V was pared by 0 bases and J by 7 bases, with 10 bases between. The germline CDR1 and CDR2 sequences are MNHNY and SVGAGI (reference sequence).

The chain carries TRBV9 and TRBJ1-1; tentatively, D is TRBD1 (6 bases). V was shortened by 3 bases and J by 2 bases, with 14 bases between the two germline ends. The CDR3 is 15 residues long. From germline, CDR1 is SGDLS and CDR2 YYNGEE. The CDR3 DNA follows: TGTGCCAGCAGCGCGAGGGGGGACGGTAACACTGAAGCTTTCTTT. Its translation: CASSARGDGNTEAFF.

This CDR3 reads CASSEAGQGPRTQYF. In DNA, the CDR3 is TGTGCCAGCAGTGAAGCGGGACAGGGCCCGCGGACCCAGTACTTC. V is TRBV2 and J is TRBJ2-5; 9 bases are a match to TRBD1. Germline values: CDR1 SNHLY, CDR2 FYNNEI. V trimming: 0 bases; J trimming: 7 bases; junction bases outside the gene matches: 6. The CDR3 consists of 15 residues.

CDR3 in DNA: TGTGCCAGCAGCTTATTGGGACAGGGGGGCACCGGGGAGCTGTTTTTT. Translated, it gives CASSLLGQGGTGELFF. The rearrangement joins TRBV7-3 to TRBJ2-2; 11 bases fit TRBD1. Trimming removed 2 bases from V and 4 bases from J; junction bases left unmatched: 3. CDR1 SGHTA and CDR2 FQGTGA come from the germline V gene. The CDR3 length is 16 residues.

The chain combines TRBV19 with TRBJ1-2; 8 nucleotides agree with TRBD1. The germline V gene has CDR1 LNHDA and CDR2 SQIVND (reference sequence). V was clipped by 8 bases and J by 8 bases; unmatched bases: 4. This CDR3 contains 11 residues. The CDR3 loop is CASQGARGYTF. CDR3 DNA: TGTGCCAGTCAGGGGGCTAGAGGCTACACCTTC.

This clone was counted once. As DNA, the CDR3 is TGTGCCACCGAGGACCGTTCTGGGGCCAACGTCCTGACTTTC. Its translation: CATEDRSGANVLTF. The genes are TRBV10-3 and TRBJ2-6; D ambiguous. This CDR3 contains 14 residues. Per germline, CDR1 ENHRY and CDR2 SYGVKD. Trimming cost V 10 bases and J 1 base, with 11 bases left between them.

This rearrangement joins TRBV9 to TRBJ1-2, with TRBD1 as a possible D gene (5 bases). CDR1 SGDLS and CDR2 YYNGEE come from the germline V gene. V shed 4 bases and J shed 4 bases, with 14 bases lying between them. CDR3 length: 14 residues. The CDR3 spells CASSPQDISYGYTF. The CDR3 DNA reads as TGTGCCAGCAGCCCACAGGACATTTCCTATGGCTACACCTTC.

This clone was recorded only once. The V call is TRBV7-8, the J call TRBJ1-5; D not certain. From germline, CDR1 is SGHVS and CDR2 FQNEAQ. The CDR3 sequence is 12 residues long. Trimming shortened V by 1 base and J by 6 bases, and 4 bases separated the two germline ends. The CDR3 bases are TGTGCCAGCAGCTTAGATAGTCAGCCCCAGCATTTT. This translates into CASSLDSQPQHF.

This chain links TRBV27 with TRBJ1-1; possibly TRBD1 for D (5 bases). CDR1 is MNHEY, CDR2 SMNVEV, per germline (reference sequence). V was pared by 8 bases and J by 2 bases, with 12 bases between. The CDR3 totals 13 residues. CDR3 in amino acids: CASRPGPNTEAFF. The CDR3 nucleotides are TGTGCCAGCCGGCCGGGACCCAACACTGAAGCTTTCTTT.

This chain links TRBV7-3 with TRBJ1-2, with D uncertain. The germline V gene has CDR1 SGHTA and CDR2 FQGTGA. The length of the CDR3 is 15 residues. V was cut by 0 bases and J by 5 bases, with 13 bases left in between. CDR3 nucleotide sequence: TGTGCCAGCAGCTTAACGGGCGGAACCCTATATGGCTACACCTTC. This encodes CASSLTGGTLYGYTF.

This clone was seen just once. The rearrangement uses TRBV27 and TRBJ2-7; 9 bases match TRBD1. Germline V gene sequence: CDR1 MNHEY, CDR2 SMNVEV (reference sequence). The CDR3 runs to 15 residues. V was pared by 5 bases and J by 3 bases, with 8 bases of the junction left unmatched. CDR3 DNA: TGTGCCAGCAGTCCCCTGACAGGGGGAAGCTACGAGCAGTACTTC. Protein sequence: CASSPLTGGSYEQYF.